Below are 19 T cell receptor beta chains sequenced from a single sample in a study of blood T cells in healthy people across ages. PCR was performed a second time for about 7 to 11 cycles using a sample-barcoded 5' primer and a J-beta primer mix. MiXCR, applied by TCRdb to the 5' RACE reads, yields one record per CDR3 protein. Here the sample spans about 1 million distinct CDR3 sequences, under 30% being singletons. These data also formed part of another study, on T cells of mothers and their children.

The sequenced material came from blood. The source is a girl aged 2 to 10 in good health.

This clonotype has more than one count but fewer than ten. V and J are TRBV13 and TRBJ1-6; no clear D gene. The CDR3 is made up of 14 amino acids. Germline assignment: CDR1 PRHDT and CDR2 FYEKMQ (reference sequence). The V and J ends lost 0 bases and 9 bases respectively, with 9 bases between them. CDR3 region: CASSLGLGASPLHF. The CDR3 DNA follows: TGTGCCAGCAGCTTAGGCCTGGGAGCTTCACCCCTCCACTTT.

The V call is TRBV19, the J call TRBJ1-5; D may be TRBD1 (6 bases). Between the trimmed V and J ends, which lost 3 bases and 3 bases, there was a span of 12 bases. This CDR3 is built from 15 residues. Germline V lookup: CDR1 LNHDA, CDR2 SQIVND (reference sequence). The CDR3 loop reads CASSMPLGHNQPQHF. CDR3 nucleotides: TGTGCCAGTAGTATGCCCTTGGGACACAATCAGCCCCAGCATTTT.

This rearrangement joins TRBV24-1 to TRBJ2-5; no clear D. V was pared by 4 bases and J by 3 bases, with 17 bases between. Germline V gene lookup returns CDR1 KGHDR and CDR2 SFDVKD. CDR3 length: 16 residues. CDR3 protein: CATSDPGATGEETQYF. CDR3 nucleotide sequence: TGTGCCACCAGTGACCCGGGCGCGACTGGAGAAGAGACCCAGTACTTC.

This clonotype was seen a few times. The chain employs TRBV11-2 and TRBJ1-2, with unresolved D. Looked up from germline, CDR1 is SGHAT and CDR2 is FQNNGV. Trimming stripped 4 bases from V and 8 bases from J, with 20 bases between. The CDR3 loop spans 15 amino acids. CDR3 sequence reads: CASSSPAYPLGGYTF. The CDR3 nucleotides are TGTGCCAGCAGCTCACCGGCGTACCCCCTAGGGGGCTACACCTTC.

The genes are TRBV5-6 and TRBJ2-1; no clear D gene. This CDR3 has 12 amino acids. V was shortened by 0 bases and J by 9 bases, with 7 bases between the two germline ends. CDR1 and CDR2 (germline): SGHDT, YYEEEE. CDR3 sequence (DNA): TGTGCCAGCAGCTTGGGTCTACCTGAGCAGTTCTTC. Translation gives CASSLGLPEQFF.

The chain couples TRBV28 to TRBJ1-2, with D hard to call. V lost 1 base and J lost 0, with 12 bases in between. Germline V CDR1 and CDR2: MDHEN, SYDVKM. This CDR3 comprises 16 residues. The CDR3 nucleotides are TGTGCCAGCAGTTTATCGGTGGTGAGAGCTAACTATGGCTACACCTTC. Translation: CASSLSVVRANYGYTF.

This clonotype came up a few times. The chain carries TRBV5-5 and TRBJ2-1; tentatively, D is TRBD1 or TRBD2 (5 bases each). This CDR3 has 15 residues. Per germline, CDR1 SGHKS and CDR2 YYEKEE (reference sequence). V was cut by 0 bases and J by 8 bases, with 15 bases left in between. This CDR3 reads CASSLVGVVGDEQFF. The CDR3 bases are TGTGCCAGCAGCTTGGTGGGGGTTGTGGGAGATGAGCAGTTCTTC.

This clonotype has only a few counts. The rearrangement links TRBV28 to TRBJ1-1; no firm D call. This CDR3 region has 13 residues. CDR1 is MDHEN, CDR2 SYDVKM, per germline. Between the trimmed V and J ends, which lost 11 bases and 0 bases, there was a span of 13 bases. The CDR3, as DNA: TGTGCCGCACATAAAACTATGAACACTGAAGCTTTCTTT. It yields the protein CAAHKTMNTEAFF. Together with reference TRBV28 and TRBJ1-1, the CDR3 gives the full variable domain: DVKVTQSSRYLVKRTGEKVFLECVQDMDHENMFWYRQDPGLGLRLIYFSYDVKMKEKGDIPEGYSVSREKKERFSLILESASTNQTSMYLCAAHKTMNTEAFFGQGTRLTVV.

The chain recombines TRBV5-6 with TRBJ2-7, with D perhaps TRBD1 (5 bases). CDR1 and CDR2 (germline): SGHDT, YYEEEE. Trimming shortened V by 1 base and J by 1 base, and 9 bases separated the two germline ends. The CDR3 runs to 14 residues. CDR3 bases: TGTGCCAGCAGCTTGTTACAGGCGTCCTACGAGCAGTACTTC. It yields the protein CASSLLQASYEQYF.

This clonotype was seen more than once but under ten times. The chain carries TRBV12-3 or TRBV12-4 and TRBJ2-5, with D hard to call. TRBJ2-7 matches the DNA end more closely, so the J call is doubtful. The CDR3 has 15 amino acids. This CDR3 is CASSPSGDSAYEQYF. The CDR3 nucleotides read TGTGCCAGCAGTCCATCAGGAGATTCGGCCTACGAGCAGTACTTC.

About this clonotype itself: The junction departs from germline at one end; a sequencing error may be responsible. This chain joins TRBV5-1 and TRBJ1-1, with D unresolved. The CDR3 length is 15 residues. Germline CDR1 reads SGHRS; CDR2 reads YFSETQ. Here the CDR3 reads CASSLVGDLNTEAFF. The CDR3 DNA is TGTGCCAGCAGCTTGGTGGGAGATTTGAACACTGAAGCTTTCTTT.

The chain recombines TRBV29-1 with TRBJ1-1; D not resolved. Per germline, CDR1 SQVTM and CDR2 ANQGSEA. The CDR3 totals 11 residues. The ends were cut back, 4 bases at V and 6 bases at J, with 9 bases in the middle. CDR3 DNA sequence: TGCAGCGTTGGTTCCGACGCTGAAGCTTTCTTT. Translating it yields CSVGSDAEAFF.

This clonotype was detected only a few times. The chain is built from TRBV20-1 and TRBJ2-7; D perhaps matches TRBD1 (6 bases). The V gene's germline CDR1 is DFQATT and CDR2 SNEGSKA (reference sequence). V was trimmed by 3 bases and J by 4 bases, leaving 13 bases between them. This CDR3 is built from 13 residues. CDR3 nucleotides: TGCAGTGCTAGTGCGGACAGCGCGTACGAGCAGTACTTC. It is translated as CSASADSAYEQYF.

A few counts support this clonotype. The rearrangement uses TRBV20-1 and TRBJ1-2; no clear D. Germline assignment: CDR1 DFQATT and CDR2 SNEGSKA (reference sequence). The V and J ends lost 0 bases and 8 bases respectively, with 13 bases between them. The CDR3 loop spans 13 amino acids. The CDR3 nucleotides are TGCAGTGCTAGAGATGTGTTGGGTAAAGGCTACACCTTC. Protein: CSARDVLGKGYTF.

The sample holds a few counts of this clonotype. The CDR3 protein is CASSQGGWTGDLYEQYF. The DNA for the CDR3 is TGTGCCAGCAGCCAAGGGGGGTGGACAGGGGACCTCTACGAGCAGTACTTC. The rearrangement links TRBV4-2 to TRBJ2-7; 9 nucleotides line up with TRBD1. Unmatched junction bases numbered 10, after V lost 1 base and J lost 3 bases. The CDR3 length is 17 residues. The germline V gene encodes CDR1 LGHNA and CDR2 YNFKEQ.

The table lists this clonotype with a few counts. The chain combines TRBV27 with TRBJ2-3; D perhaps matches TRBD2 (5 bases). V lost 6 bases to trimming and J lost 2 bases, with 15 bases between them. The germline CDR1 and CDR2 sequences are MNHEY and SMNVEV (reference sequence). The CDR3 is 15 amino acids. CDR3 nucleotide sequence: TGTGCCAGCAGCCCGATTGAGCGGTACACAGATACGCAGTATTTT. It specifies CASSPIERYTDTQYF.

This clonotype was seen more than once but under ten times. CDR3 sequence: CASSQVRGTIYF. In DNA form, the CDR3 reads TGCGCCAGCAGCCAAGTGAGGGGCACCATATATTTT. The chain has TRBV4-3 and TRBJ1-3; tentative D call: TRBD1 (5 bases). The germline V gene has CDR1 LGHNA and CDR2 YSLEER. Between the trimmed V and J ends, which lost 1 base and 9 bases, there was a span of 7 bases. The CDR3 has 12 residues.

The chain employs TRBV7-2 and TRBJ2-7; 7 positions agree with TRBD1. Germline CDR1 is SGHTA and CDR2 is FQGNSA. After removal of 5 bases from V and 4 bases from J, the junction contained 8 bases not matched to a gene. The CDR3 extends over 14 amino acids. CDR3 loop: CASSPETGTYEQYF. The DNA of the CDR3 is TGTGCCAGCAGCCCCGAGACAGGGACGTACGAGCAGTACTTC.

This clonotype has just a few counts. The J gene is TRBJ1-4, the V gene TRBV29-1; D unresolved. CDR1 is SQVTM, CDR2 ANQGSEA, per germline. V was trimmed by 4 bases and J by 8 bases, leaving 8 bases between them. The CDR3 is made up of 11 amino acids. Here the CDR3 reads CSVGVGEKLFF. CDR3 nucleotides: TGCAGCGTTGGGGTCGGAGAAAAACTGTTTTTT.